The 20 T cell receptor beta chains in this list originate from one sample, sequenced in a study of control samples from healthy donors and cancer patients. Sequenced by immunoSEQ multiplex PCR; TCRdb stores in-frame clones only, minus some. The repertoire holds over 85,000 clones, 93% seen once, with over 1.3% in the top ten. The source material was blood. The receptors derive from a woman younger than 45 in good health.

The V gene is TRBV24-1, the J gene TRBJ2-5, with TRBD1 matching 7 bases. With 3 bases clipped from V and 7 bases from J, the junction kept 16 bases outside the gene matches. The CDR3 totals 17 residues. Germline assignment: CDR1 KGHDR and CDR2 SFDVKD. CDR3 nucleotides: TGTGCCACCAGTGATCCTAGTCGGACAGGTGCTAGGGGGACCCAGTACTTC. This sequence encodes CATSDPSRTGARGTQYF.

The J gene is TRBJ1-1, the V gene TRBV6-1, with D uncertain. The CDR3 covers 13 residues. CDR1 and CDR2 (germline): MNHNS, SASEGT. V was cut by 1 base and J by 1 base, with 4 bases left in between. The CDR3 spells CASSEVSNTEAFF. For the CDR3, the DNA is TGTGCCAGCAGTGAAGTCTCGAACACTGAAGCTTTCTTT.

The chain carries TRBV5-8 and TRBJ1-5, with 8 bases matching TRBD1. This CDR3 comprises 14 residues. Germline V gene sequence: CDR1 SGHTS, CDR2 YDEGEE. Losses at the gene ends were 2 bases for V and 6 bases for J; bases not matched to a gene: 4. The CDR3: CASSFPQGAQPQHF. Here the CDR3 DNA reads TGTGCCAGCAGCTTCCCGCAGGGGGCTCAGCCCCAGCATTTT. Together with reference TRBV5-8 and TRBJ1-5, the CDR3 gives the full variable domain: EAGVTQSPTHLIKTRGQQATLRCSPISGHTSVYWYQQALGLGLQFLLWYDEGEERNRGNFPPRFSGRQFPNYSSELNVNALELEDSALYLCASSFPQGAQPQHFGDGTRLSIL.

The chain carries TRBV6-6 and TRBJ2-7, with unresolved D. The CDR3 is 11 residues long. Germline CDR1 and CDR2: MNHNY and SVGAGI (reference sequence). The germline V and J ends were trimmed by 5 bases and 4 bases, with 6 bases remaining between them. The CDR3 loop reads CASSQTYEQYF. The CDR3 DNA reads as TGTGCCAGCAGTCAAACATACGAGCAGTACTTC.

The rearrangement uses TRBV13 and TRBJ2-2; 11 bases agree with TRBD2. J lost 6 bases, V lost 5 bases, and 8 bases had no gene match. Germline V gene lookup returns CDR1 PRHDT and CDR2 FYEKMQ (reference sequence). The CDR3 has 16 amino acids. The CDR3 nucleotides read TGTGCCAGCAGCCTTCAGACTAGCGGGGTTGCCGGGGAGCTGTTTTTT. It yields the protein CASSLQTSGVAGELFF. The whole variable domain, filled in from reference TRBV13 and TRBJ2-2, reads AAGVIQSPRHLIKEKRETATLKCYPIPRHDTVYWYQQGPGQDPQFLISFYEKMQSDKGSIPDRFSAQQFSDYHSELNMSSLELGDSALYFCASSLQTSGVAGELFFGEGSRLTVL.

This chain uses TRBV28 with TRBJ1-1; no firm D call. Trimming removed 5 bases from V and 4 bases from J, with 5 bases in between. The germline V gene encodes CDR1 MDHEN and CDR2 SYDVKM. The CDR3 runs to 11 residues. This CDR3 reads CASSPGTEAFF. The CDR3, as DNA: TGTGCCAGCAGTCCGGGCACTGAAGCTTTCTTT.

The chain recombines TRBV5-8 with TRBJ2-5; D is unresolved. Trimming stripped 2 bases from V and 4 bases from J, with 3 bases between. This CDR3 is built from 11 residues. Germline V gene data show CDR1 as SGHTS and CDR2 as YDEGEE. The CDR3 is CASSFRETQYF. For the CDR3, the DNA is TGTGCCAGCAGCTTTAGAGAGACCCAGTACTTC.

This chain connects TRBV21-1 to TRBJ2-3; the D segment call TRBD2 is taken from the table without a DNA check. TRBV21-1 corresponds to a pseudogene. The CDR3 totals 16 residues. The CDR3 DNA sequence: TGTGCCAGCAGCAAAGTAGCGGGGGCAAGCGCAGATACGCAGTATTTT. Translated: CASSKVAGASADTQYF.

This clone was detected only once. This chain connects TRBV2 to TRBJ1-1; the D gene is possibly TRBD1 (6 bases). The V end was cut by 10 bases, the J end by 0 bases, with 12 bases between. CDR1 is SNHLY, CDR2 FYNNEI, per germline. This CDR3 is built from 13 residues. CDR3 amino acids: CATHRDMNTEAFF. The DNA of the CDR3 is TGTGCCACACACAGGGACATGAACACTGAAGCTTTCTTT.

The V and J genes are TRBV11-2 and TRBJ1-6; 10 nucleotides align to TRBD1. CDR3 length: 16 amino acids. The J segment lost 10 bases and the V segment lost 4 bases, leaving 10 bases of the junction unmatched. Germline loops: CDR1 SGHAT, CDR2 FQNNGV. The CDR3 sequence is CASSSSDRGLGSPLHF. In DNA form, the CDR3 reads TGTGCCAGCAGCTCCTCCGACAGGGGGCTTGGATCACCCCTCCACTTT.

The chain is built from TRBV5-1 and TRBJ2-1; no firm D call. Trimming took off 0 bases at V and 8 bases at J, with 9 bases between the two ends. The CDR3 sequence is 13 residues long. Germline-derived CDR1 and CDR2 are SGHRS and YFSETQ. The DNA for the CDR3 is TGCGCCAGCAGCTTGGTCCTCCGCGATGAGCAGTTCTTC. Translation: CASSLVLRDEQFF.

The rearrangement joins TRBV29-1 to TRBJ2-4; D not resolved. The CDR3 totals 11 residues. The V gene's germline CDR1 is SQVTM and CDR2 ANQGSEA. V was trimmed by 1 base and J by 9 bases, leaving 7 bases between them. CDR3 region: CSVEVGSIQYF. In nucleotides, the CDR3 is TGCAGCGTTGAAGTAGGGTCCATTCAGTACTTC. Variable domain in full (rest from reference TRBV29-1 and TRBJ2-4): SAVISQKPSRDICQRGTSLTIQCQVDSQVTMMFWYRQQPGQSLTLIATANQGSEATYESGFVIDKFPISRPNLTFSTLTVSNMSPEDSSIYLCSVEVGSIQYFGAGTRLSVL.

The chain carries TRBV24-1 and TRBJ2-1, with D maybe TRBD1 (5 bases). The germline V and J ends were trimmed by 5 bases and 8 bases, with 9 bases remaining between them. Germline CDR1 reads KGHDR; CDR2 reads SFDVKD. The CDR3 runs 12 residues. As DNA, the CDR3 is TGTGCCACCAGTGCAGGGTTACATGAGCAGTTCTTC. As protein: CATSAGLHEQFF.

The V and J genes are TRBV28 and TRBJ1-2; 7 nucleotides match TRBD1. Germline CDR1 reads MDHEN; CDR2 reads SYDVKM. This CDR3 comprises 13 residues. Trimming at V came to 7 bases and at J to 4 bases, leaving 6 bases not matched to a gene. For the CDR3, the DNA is TGTGCCAGCACCCGACAGGGAATCTATGGCTACACCTTC. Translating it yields CASTRQGIYGYTF.

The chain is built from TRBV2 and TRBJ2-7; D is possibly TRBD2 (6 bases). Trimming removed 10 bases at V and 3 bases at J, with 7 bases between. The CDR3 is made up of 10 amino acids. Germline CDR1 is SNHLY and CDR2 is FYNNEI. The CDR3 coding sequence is TGTGCCATCGGGGGCTACGAGCAGTACTTC. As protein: CAIGGYEQYF.

This chain's CDR3 is CASRTRYEQYF. CDR3 bases: TGTGCCAGCAGGACAAGGTACGAGCAGTACTTC. The rearrangement uses TRBV6-5 and TRBJ2-7; D unresolved. Trimming removed 6 bases at V and 4 bases at J, with 7 bases between. Germline-derived CDR1 and CDR2 are MNHEY and SVGAGI. The CDR3 loop spans 11 amino acids.

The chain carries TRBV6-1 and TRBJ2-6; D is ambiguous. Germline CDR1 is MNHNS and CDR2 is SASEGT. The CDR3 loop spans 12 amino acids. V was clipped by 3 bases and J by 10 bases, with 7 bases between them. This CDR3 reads CASSEVRNVLTF. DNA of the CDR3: TGTGCCAGCAGTGAGGTACGAAACGTCCTGACTTTC.

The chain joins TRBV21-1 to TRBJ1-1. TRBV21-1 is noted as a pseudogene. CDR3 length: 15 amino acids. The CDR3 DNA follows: TGTGCCAGCAGCAAAGCGCTCCGGGTGATAGCTGAAGCTTTCTTT. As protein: CASSKALRVIAEAFF.

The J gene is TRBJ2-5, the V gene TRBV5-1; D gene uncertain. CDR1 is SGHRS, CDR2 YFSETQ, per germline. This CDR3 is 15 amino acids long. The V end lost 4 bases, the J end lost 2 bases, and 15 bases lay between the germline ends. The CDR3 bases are TGCGCCAGCAGCCCAACAGTAGGCTTACAAGAGACCCAGTACTTC. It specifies CASSPTVGLQETQYF. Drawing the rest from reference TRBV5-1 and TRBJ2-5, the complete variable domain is KAGVTQTPRYLIKTRGQQVTLSCSPISGHRSVSWYQQTPGQGLQFLFEYFSETQRNKGNFPGRFSGRQFSNSRSEMNVSTLELGDSALYLCASSPTVGLQETQYFGPGTRLLVL.

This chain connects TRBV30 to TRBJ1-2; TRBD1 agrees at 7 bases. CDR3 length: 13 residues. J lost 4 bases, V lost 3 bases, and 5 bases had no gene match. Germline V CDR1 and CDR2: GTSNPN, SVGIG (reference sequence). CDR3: CAWSEGGGYGYTF. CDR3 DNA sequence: TGTGCCTGGAGCGAAGGGGGCGGCTATGGCTACACCTTC.